A single sample is the source of the 3 T cell receptor beta chains below, sequenced in a study of T-cell memory formation after mild COVID-19. TCRdb independently ran MiXCR on the 5' RACE reads; one entry per CDR3 protein. The table shows about 140,000 distinct CDR3 sequences, with around 13% occurring only once. Specimen: PBMCs or a T cell subset sorted from them (not recorded which). All receptors come from an adult woman who had mild COVID-19 (a few samples of this study predate the infection). Cell type and time point are not known.

In its sample, this clonotype was seen a few times. The chain combines TRBV30 with TRBJ2-7, with D perhaps matching TRBD1 (6 bases). This CDR3 region has 12 residues. The ends were cut back, 4 bases at V and 3 bases at J, with 10 bases in the middle. CDR1 and CDR2 from the germline V gene are GTSNPN and SVGIG (reference sequence). The CDR3 nucleotides are TGTGCCTGGACGGGGACAAACTACGAGCAGTACTTC. Translating gives CAWTGTNYEQYF.

In this sample, this clonotype turned up a few times. V gene TRBV15 combines with J gene TRBJ2-1; weak D call: TRBD1 (5 bases). Germline V gene data show CDR1 as LNHNV and CDR2 as YYDKDF (reference sequence). The CDR3 consists of 12 residues. The V gene lost 6 bases and the J gene lost 14 bases, with 17 bases spanning the gap. The CDR3 coding sequence is TGTGCCACCAGTGCCAGGTTGGGGCTTGAGTTCTTC. This encodes CATSARLGLEFF. Together with reference TRBV15 and TRBJ2-1, the CDR3 gives the full variable domain: DAMVIQNPRYQVTQFGKPVTLSCSQTLNHNVMYWYQQKSSQAPKLLFHYYDKDFNNEADTPDNFQSRRPNTSFCFLDIRSPGLGDTAMYLCATSARLGLEFFGPGTRLTVL.

This clonotype has only a few counts. The rearrangement joins TRBV12-3 or TRBV12-4 to TRBJ2-1; 9 bases fit TRBD2. The J segment lost 6 bases and the V segment lost 3 bases, leaving 9 bases of the junction unmatched. The CDR3 is made up of 16 amino acids. CDR3 region: CASSFRAGGLGNEQFF. CDR3 DNA sequence: TGTGCCAGCAGTTTCCGCGCGGGAGGGCTTGGCAATGAGCAGTTCTTC.